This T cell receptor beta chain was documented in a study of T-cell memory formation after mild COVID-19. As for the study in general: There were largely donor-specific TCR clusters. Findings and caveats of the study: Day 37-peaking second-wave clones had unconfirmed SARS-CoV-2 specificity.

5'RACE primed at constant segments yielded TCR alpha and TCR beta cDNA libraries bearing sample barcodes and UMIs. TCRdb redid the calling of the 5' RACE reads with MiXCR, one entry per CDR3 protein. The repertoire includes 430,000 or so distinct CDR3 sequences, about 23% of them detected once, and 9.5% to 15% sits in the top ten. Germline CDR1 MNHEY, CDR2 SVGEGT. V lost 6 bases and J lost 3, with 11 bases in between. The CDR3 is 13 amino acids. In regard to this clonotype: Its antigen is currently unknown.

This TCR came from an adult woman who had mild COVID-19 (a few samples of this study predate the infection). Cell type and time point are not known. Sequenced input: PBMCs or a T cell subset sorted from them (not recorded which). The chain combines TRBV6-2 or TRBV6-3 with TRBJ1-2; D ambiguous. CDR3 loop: CASSHGPDYGYTF. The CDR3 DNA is TGTGCCAGCAGCCACGGCCCTGACTATGGCTACACCTTC.